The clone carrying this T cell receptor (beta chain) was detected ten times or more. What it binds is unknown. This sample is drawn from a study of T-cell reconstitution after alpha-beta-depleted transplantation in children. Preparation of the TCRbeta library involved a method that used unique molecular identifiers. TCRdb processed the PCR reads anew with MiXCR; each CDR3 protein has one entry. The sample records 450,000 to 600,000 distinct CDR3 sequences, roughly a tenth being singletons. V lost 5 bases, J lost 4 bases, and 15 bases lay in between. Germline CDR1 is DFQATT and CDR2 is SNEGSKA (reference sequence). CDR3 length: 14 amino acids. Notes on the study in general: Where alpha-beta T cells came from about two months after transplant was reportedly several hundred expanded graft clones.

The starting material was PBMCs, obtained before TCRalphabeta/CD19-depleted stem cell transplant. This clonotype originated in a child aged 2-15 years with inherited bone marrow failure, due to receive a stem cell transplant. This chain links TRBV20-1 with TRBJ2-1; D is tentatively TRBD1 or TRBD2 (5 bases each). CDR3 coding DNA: TGCAGTGCTCCGGGGCCCTACCCTTACAATGAGCAGTTCTTC. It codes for CSAPGPYPYNEQFF.